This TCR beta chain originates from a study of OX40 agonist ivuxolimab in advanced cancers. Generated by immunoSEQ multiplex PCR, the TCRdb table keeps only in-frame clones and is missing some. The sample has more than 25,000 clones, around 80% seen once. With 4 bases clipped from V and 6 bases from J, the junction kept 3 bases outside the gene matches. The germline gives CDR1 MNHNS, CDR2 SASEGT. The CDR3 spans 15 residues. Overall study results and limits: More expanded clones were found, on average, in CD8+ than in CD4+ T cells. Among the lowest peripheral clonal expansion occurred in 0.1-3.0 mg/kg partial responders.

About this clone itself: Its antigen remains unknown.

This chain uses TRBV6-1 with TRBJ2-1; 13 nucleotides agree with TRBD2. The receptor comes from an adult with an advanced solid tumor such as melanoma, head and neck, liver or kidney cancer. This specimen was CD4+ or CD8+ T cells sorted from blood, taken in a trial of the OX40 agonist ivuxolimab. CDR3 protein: CASSVLAGGPNEQFF. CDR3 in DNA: TGTGCCAGCAGTGTACTAGCGGGGGGGCCCAATGAGCAGTTCTTC.